This section outlines one T cell receptor (beta chain) sequence together with its context. The sample holds many counts of this clonotype. Its antigen remains undetermined. There are no base qualities to consult, and no much larger clone falls within one base. Amplification of TCR beta CDR3 regions was carried out from RNA transcripts. For the first round of RT-PCR on the TCR CDR3, the HTBI primer set was used together with the Qiagen OneStep RT-PCR kit. Libraries were constructed in a second round of multiplex PCR, after which size selection and purification were carried out. Sequencing of the libraries was done on an Illumina HiSeq2000 using paired-end 100 bp reads. In the source study's methods: SOAPnuke was used to process the raw data, removing reads that contained adapters or uncalled bases, had a mean Phred below 15, or lacked an exact match to the constant primer or identifier. COPE v1.2.5 was used to merge high-quality paired reads, and clonotypes were defined as unique nucleotide sequences. MiTCR v1.1 was used to align the clonotypes against IMGT TRBV, TRBD and TRBJ reference segments. Analysis was restricted to V-J combinations with a frequency above 0.0001, which covered 98% to 99.2% of repertoires. A TCS score was defined as the ratio of F50 (clonal expansion) to E x V (chaos), with BLOSUM62-based TCRdist applied between CDR3 peptides within each V-J. Welch's t-statistics and random forest reduced fewer than 550 V-J features to 13, which were used in a naive Bayes classifier (R e1071). In-frame beta chains were kept once TCRdb had trimmed the public reads at Q25 with fastp and called clones with MiXCR. When rows share a CDR3 protein, they turn into one entry using the most common DNA and genes. TCRdb assigned the V and J calls; the authors' analysis was not used. The sample has 620,000 or so distinct CDR3 sequences on record, about 14% of them singletons. The ten top clones hold around 12% of the sample.

The data derive from a study of T cells in Graves' hyperthyroidism and ophthalmopathy (dated by TCRdb to about 2019). Study-wide context: Peripheral blood samples were taken at initial diagnosis, before any treatment was given. The paper reports TCR Vbeta CDR3 sequencing of some 140 peripheral blood samples: around 45 ophthalmopathy, 70 to 85 hyperthyroidism and approximately 17 progressor patients. To identify TCR V-J signatures that set the groups apart, the researchers used a discovery cohort of roughly 100 patients, made up of under 45 with Graves' ophthalmopathy and some 55 with stable Graves' hyperthyroidism. The approximately 98 discovery patients were randomly divided into training and test sets at a 7:3 ratio. After blood sampling, hyperthyroidism patients were treated with methimazole at a starting dose of 30 mg daily, and ophthalmopathy patients were treated with high-dose intravenous methylprednisolone. In addition, the study compared T-cell repertoires in thyroid tissue and in blood from six Graves' hyperthyroidism patients. Prospective prediction of ophthalmopathy was tested in an independent validation cohort consisting of 18 hyperthyroidism patients and more than 15 patients who later progressed to ophthalmopathy.

General conclusions and limits of the study: No statistical method was used to fix the sample size in advance, and group allocation was not hidden from the investigators. A model built on a 13 V-J signature distinguished ophthalmopathy from stable hyperthyroidism, reaching 85% to 90% sensitivity and 81.08% specificity in cross-validation and 80%/75% in testing. Most expanded thyroid clonotypes (frequency above 0.001) were also detected in blood, a finding suggesting that blood repertoires may reflect thyroid immune responses. During validation, the model predicted progression to ophthalmopathy a median of roughly 7.1 months ahead of onset, with 70.59% sensitivity and almost 75% specificity.

The germline ends are 10 bases apart after V is trimmed by 2 bases and J by 0 bases. The germline V gene yields MNHEY for CDR1 and SVGAGI for CDR2. CDR3 length: 15 amino acids, cysteine to phenylalanine. This entry keeps only the CDR3 DNA: 45 bases, framed from base 1. Moderately to severely active disease, a Clinical Activity Score of at least 3, a NOSPECS grade of at least 4, and a duration under 3 months were present in ophthalmopathy patients. The study excluded patients with uncontrolled infections, other autoimmune diseases, pregnancy or lactation. Clinical symptoms, serum thyroxine and TRAb, thyroid ultrasound, and orbital computed tomography formed the basis for the diagnoses. Ficoll-Paque density gradient centrifugation was used to isolate PBMCs from about 9.4 ml of fresh peripheral blood. Total RNA was extracted with Trizol reagent, and quality was checked on an Agilent 2100 Bioanalyzer.

The rearrangement joined TRBV6-5 to TRBJ1-1; D gene: possibly TRBD1, on 5 matching bases. The specimen sequenced was blood. The TCR was taken from a woman aged 50 to 60 with Graves' ophthalmopathy. The CDR3 here reads CASSYEGRMNTEAFF. The nucleotide sequence is given as TGTGCCAGCAGTTACGAGGGACGCATGAACACTGAAGCTTTCTTT.